The T cell receptor (beta chain) under discussion was sequenced for a study of CD8+ T cells in alopecia areata. Study observations and caveats: With patients, TCR sharing proved less clear than in mice, a difference possibly related to HLA.

This clone was detected a few times. The antigen is undetermined. The germline V gene has CDR1 SQVTM and CDR2 ANQGSEA. Between the trimmed V and J ends, which lost 3 bases and 8 bases, there was a span of 7 bases. CDR3 length: 10 amino acids. RNA extraction and reverse transcription yielded cDNA as sequencing template. TCRdb's copy holds only in-frame clones and misses some; the assay was immunoSEQ multiplex PCR. Of around 98,000 clones detected, 35% to 50% appear once; the ten largest clones hold 0.79%. The clonotype comes from a human donor with alopecia areata. The sequencing input was CD4+ T cells sorted from blood. V usage is TRBV29-1 and J usage is TRBJ1-2; D is uncertain. The CDR3 sequence: CSVDWKGYTF. CDR3 DNA: TGCAGCGTTGATTGGAAGGGCTACACCTTC. The variable domain in full, with the rest retrieved from reference TRBV29-1 and TRBJ1-2, is SAVISQKPSRDICQRGTSLTIQCQVDSQVTMMFWYRQQPGQSLTLIATANQGSEATYESGFVIDKFPISRPNLTFSTLTVSNMSPEDSSIYLCSVDWKGYTFGSGTRLTVV.